The present entry profiles one T cell receptor beta chain with its context. V shed 6 bases and J shed 2 bases, with 8 bases lying between them. This CDR3 is built from 12 residues. Sequenced by immunoSEQ multiplex PCR; TCRdb stores in-frame clones only, minus some. The profile shows fewer than 250,000 clones, more than 75% of them singletons. This specimen comes from a study of blood T cell repertoires in COVID-19. This receptor was obtained from a human donor in a cohort sampled during active COVID-19. This rearrangement joins TRBV12-3 or TRBV12-4 to TRBJ2-7, with D perhaps TRBD1 (5 bases). The sample consisted of peripheral blood. Here the CDR3 reads CASSRTTYEQYF. CDR3 DNA: TGTGCCAGCAGCAGGACAACCTACGAGCAGTACTTC.